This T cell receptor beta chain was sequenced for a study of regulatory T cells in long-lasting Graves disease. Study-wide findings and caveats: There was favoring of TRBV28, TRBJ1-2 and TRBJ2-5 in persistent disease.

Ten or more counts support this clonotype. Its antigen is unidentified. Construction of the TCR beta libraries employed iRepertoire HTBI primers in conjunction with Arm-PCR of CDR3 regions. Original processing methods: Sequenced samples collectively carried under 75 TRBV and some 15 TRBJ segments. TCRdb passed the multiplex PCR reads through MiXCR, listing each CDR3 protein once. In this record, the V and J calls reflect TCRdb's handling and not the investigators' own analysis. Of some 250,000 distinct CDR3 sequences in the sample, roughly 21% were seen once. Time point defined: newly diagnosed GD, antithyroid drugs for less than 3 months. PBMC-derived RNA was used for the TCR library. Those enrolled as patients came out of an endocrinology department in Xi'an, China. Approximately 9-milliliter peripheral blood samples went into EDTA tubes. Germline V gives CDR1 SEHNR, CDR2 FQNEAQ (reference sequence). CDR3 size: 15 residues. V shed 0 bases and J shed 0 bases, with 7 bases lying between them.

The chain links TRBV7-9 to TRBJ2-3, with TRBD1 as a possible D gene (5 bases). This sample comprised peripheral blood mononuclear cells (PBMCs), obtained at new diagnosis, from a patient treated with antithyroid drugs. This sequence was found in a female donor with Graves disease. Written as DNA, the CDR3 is TGTGCCAGCAGCTTAGCGACAGCTAGCACAGATACGCAGTATTTT. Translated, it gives CASSLATASTDTQYF.